The 9 T cell receptor beta chains listed next were all sequenced from one sample in a study of T-cell memory formation after mild COVID-19. TCRdb recomputed calls from the 5' RACE reads with MiXCR, one row per CDR3 protein. The sample has 300,000 to 400,000 distinct CDR3 sequences; approximately 15% are singletons. The sample was PBMCs or a T cell subset sorted from them (not recorded which). These receptors were obtained from a man aged 18 to 30 who had mild COVID-19 (a few samples of this study predate the infection). Cell type and time point are not known.

This clonotype was observed a handful of times. Written as DNA, the CDR3 is TGCGCCAGCAGACAGGGGAGAGTTGGCAACACTGAAGCTTTCTTT. Protein sequence: CASRQGRVGNTEAFF. The J gene is TRBJ1-1, the V gene TRBV4-1; TRBD1 agrees at 7 bases. Germline V lookup: CDR1 MGHRA, CDR2 YSYEKL. V lost 6 bases, J lost 2 bases, and 9 bases stayed unmatched. The CDR3 consists of 15 residues.

This clonotype was counted ten times or more. A junction boundary mismatches the germline segment, possibly from a read error. This chain joins TRBV7-2 and TRBJ2-5; TRBD2 agrees at 10 bases. Germline V lookup: CDR1 SGHTA, CDR2 FQGNSA. The CDR3 length is 13 residues. The CDR3 is CASSSAGTSVPVF. The CDR3 coding sequence is TGTGCCAGCAGCTCCGCCGGGACTAGCGTCCCGGTCTTC. The complete variable domain, with remaining parts taken from reference TRBV7-2 and TRBJ2-5, reads GAGVSQSPSNKVTEKGKDVELRCDPISGHTALYWYRQSLGQGLEFLIYFQGNSAPDKSGLPSDRFSAERTGGSVSTLTIQRTQQEDSAVYLCASSSAGTSVPVFGPGTRLLVL.

This clonotype was seen a handful of times. The V and J genes are TRBV10-3 and TRBJ2-1; the D gene is possibly TRBD2 (7 bases). V was clipped by 7 bases and J by 7 bases, with 17 bases between them. This CDR3 comprises 14 residues. Germline CDR1 reads ENHRY; CDR2 reads SYGVKD. The CDR3 DNA is TGTGCCATCACGGGGCAGGGGCGGGGGAATGAGCAGTTCTTC. It is translated as CAITGQGRGNEQFF.

This clonotype was counted between two and nine times. The chain is built from TRBV20-1 and TRBJ2-7, with D possibly matching TRBD1 (5 bases). The CDR3 consists of 14 residues. CDR1 DFQATT and CDR2 SNEGSKA come from the germline V gene (reference sequence). Trimming stripped 6 bases from V and 2 bases from J, with 17 bases between. This chain's CDR3 is CSAVFRGNTYEQYF. In DNA form, the CDR3 reads TGCAGTGCCGTCTTTAGGGGCAACACCTACGAGCAGTACTTC.

This clonotype showed up just a few times. The chain joins TRBV7-2 to TRBJ2-2; 7 bases align to TRBD2. Per the germline V gene, CDR1 is SGHTA and CDR2 is FQGNSA. V lost 4 bases to trimming and J lost 0 bases; unmatched junction nucleotides: 2. This CDR3 is 15 amino acids long. This CDR3 is CASSSGLSNTGELFF. DNA for the CDR3: TGTGCCAGCAGCTCGGGACTATCGAACACCGGGGAGCTGTTTTTT.

For the CDR3, the DNA is TGTGCCAGCAGCACGACAGGGGCCCACTATGGCTACACCTTC. Translating gives CASSTTGAHYGYTF. The chain employs TRBV11-2 and TRBJ1-2; 8 bases line up with TRBD1. The CDR3 is made up of 14 amino acids. After removal of 5 bases from V and 3 bases from J, the junction contained 5 bases not matched to a gene. The germline gives CDR1 SGHAT, CDR2 FQNNGV.

This clonotype was seen more than once but under ten times. The genes are TRBV2 and TRBJ1-2; D gene unclear. The germline gives CDR1 SNHLY, CDR2 FYNNEI. This CDR3 has 11 amino acids. V gave up 3 bases and J gave up 7 bases, with 6 bases separating them. The CDR3 DNA reads as TGTGCCAGCAGTGAGGTTCGTGGCTACACCTTC. Residues: CASSEVRGYTF.

CDR3 region: CSIRQSHSGNTIYF. CDR3 coding DNA: TGCAGCATCCGACAGTCCCACTCTGGAAACACCATATATTTT. This sequence joins TRBV29-1 and TRBJ1-3, with D possibly matching TRBD1 (5 bases). This CDR3 comprises 14 residues. Trimming stripped 8 bases from V and 0 bases from J, with 14 bases between. From germline, CDR1 is SQVTM and CDR2 ANQGSEA.

The chain carries TRBV6-2 or TRBV6-3 and TRBJ1-5; D remains unclear. CDR3 length: 12 residues. The V gene lost 6 bases and the J gene lost 4 bases, with 7 bases spanning the gap. Germline CDR1 and CDR2: MNHEY and SVGEGT. The CDR3 is CASSLQNQPQHF. The CDR3 DNA sequence: TGTGCCAGCAGCCTACAGAATCAGCCCCAGCATTTT.